This passage covers 19 T cell receptor beta chains from one sample sequenced in a study of T cells in women clearing cervical HPV infection. Sequencing was performed with immunoSEQ multiplex PCR; in TCRdb, only in-frame clones are kept and a portion is missing. The sample has about 34,000 clones. The material sequenced was blood buffy coat. These receptors all stem from a woman between 18 and 70 years old with a cervical HPV16 infection that either progressed to CIN3+ or cleared (not recorded which).

A word on this clone: With the read ending 3 residues before the CDR3 end, the germline J gene is used to fill in that end. The V and J genes are TRBV7-9 and TRBJ1-5, with 8 positions matching TRBD1. The CDR3 is 15 residues long. The V gene end was trimmed by 5 bases and the J gene end by 2 bases; junction bases not matched to a gene: 5. CDR1 and CDR2 (germline): SEHNR, FQNEAQ (reference sequence). The DNA read from the CDR3 is TGTGCCAGCAGCAGTGGACAGGGAGGCAATCAGCCC. It codes for CASSSGQGGNQP. The CDR3 in full is CASSSGQGGNQPQHF. The entire variable domain, with the rest obtained from reference TRBV7-9 and TRBJ1-5, is as follows: DTGVSQNPRHKITKRGQNVTFRCDPISEHNRLYWYRQTLGQGPEFLTYFQNEAQLEKSRLLSDRFSAERPKGSFSTLEIQRTEQGDSAMYLCASSSGQGGNQPQHFGDGTRLSIL.

About this clone itself: The CDR3 end is not reached by the read, which stops 3 residues before it; the germline J gene fills it in. The chain employs TRBV6-1 and TRBJ1-2, with 8 bases that match TRBD1. V lost 0 bases, J lost 3 bases, and 6 bases stayed unmatched. Germline CDR1 is MNHNS and CDR2 is SASEGT. The CDR3 spans 16 residues. This CDR3 is CASSEASGGGDYGYTF. CDR3 DNA, as far as it was read: TGTGCCAGCAGTGAAGCTTCAGGGGGCGGTGACTATGGC.

Concerning this clone itself: Sequencing ends 3 residues short of the CDR3 end; the germline J gene provides the rest. The V and J genes are TRBV5-1 and TRBJ2-7; maybe TRBD2 (6 bases). V was cut by 4 bases and J by 4 bases, with 15 bases left in between. The germline V gene has CDR1 SGHRS and CDR2 YFSETQ. This CDR3 has 14 amino acids. This CDR3 is CASSGGTGFYEQYF. Partial CDR3 DNA: TGCGCCAGCAGCGGGGGGACGGGGTTTTACGAG.

As to this clone: The read comes to an end 3 residues before the CDR3 does, leaving the germline J gene to fill in the end. The genes are TRBV30 and TRBJ2-3; 9 bases match TRBD2. This CDR3 is 16 amino acids long. The junction had 7 bases not matched to a gene; V was cut back by 0 bases and J by 3 bases. The germline CDR1 and CDR2 sequences are GTSNPN and SVGIG (reference sequence). CDR3 in amino acids: CAWSVLAGGGTDTQYF. The DNA read from the CDR3 is TGTGCCTGGAGTGTACTTGCGGGGGGGGGTACAGATACG.

Partial CDR3 DNA: TGCGCCAGCAGTGATCCTCGACAGGGTGACCCCTACGAG. Its protein is CASSDPRQGDPYE. In full, the CDR3 is CASSDPRQGDPYEQYF. V gene TRBV10-1 combines with J gene TRBJ2-7; TRBD1 aligns across 7 bases. The read ends 3 residues before the CDR3 terminus; that terminus is restored from the germline J gene. V was pared by 3 bases and J by 2 bases, with 10 bases of the junction left unmatched. This CDR3 is 16 amino acids long. Germline assignment: CDR1 WNHNN and CDR2 SYGVQD (reference sequence).

About this clone: The sequence runs out 3 residues before the end of the CDR3; the remainder is reconstructed from the germline J gene. The chain uses TRBV6-8 and TRBJ1-2; D is undetermined. The CDR3 is 13 amino acids. V was trimmed by 2 bases and J by 6 bases, leaving 10 bases between them. CDR1 MNHGY and CDR2 SAAAGT come from the germline V gene. Here the CDR3 reads CASSYRGVDGYTF. CDR3 DNA (partial): TGTGCCAGCAGTTACCGCGGGGTCGATGGC.

In regard to this clone: The read terminates 3 residues before the CDR3 end, so the remaining end is supplied by the germline J gene. The chain couples TRBV20-1 to TRBJ1-4; 7 nucleotides line up with TRBD1. CDR3 length: 16 amino acids. J lost 6 bases, V lost 6 bases, and 16 bases had no gene match. Germline V gives CDR1 DFQATT, CDR2 SNEGSKA (reference sequence). The DNA read from the CDR3 is TGCAGTGCAACCGAGGTGCCAGGGGGACCTGATGAAAAA. It codes for CSATEVPGGPDEK. In full, the CDR3 reads CSATEVPGGPDEKLFF.

As regards this clone: The read ends 3 residues before the CDR3 terminus; that terminus is restored from the germline J gene. V gene TRBV6-2 or TRBV6-3 combines with J gene TRBJ2-7; 9 nucleotides match TRBD1. J gave up 4 bases and V 0 bases, and 10 bases lay outside the gene matches. Germline values: CDR1 MNHEY, CDR2 SVGEGT. This CDR3 contains 17 residues. The covered CDR3 bases are TGTGCCAGCAGTTACTCCCGGACAGGGGTCGACTTATACGAG. This gives the protein CASSYSRTGVDLYE. The full-length CDR3 reads as CASSYSRTGVDLYEQYF.

To note about this clone: The read ends 3 residues shy of where the CDR3 ends; the end is completed using the germline J gene. The chain has TRBV18 and TRBJ2-2; D may be TRBD1 or TRBD2 (5 bases each). Germline-derived CDR1 and CDR2 are KGHSH and LQKENI. The CDR3 has 13 amino acids. The DNA read from the CDR3 is TGTGCCAGCTCCCAAGAGGGGAGTCCGGGG. This sequence encodes CASSQEGSPG. The complete CDR3 reads CASSQEGSPGLFF.

CDR3 loop: CASTPEVNYGYTF. The sequenced part of the CDR3 DNA is TGTGCCAGCACGCCAGAAGTAAACTATGGC. This chain joins TRBV2 and TRBJ1-2, with unresolved D. Read data end 3 residues before the CDR3 end; the end is taken from the germline J gene. This CDR3 region has 13 residues. The germline CDR1 and CDR2 sequences are SNHLY and FYNNEI. The V and J ends lost 7 bases and 2 bases respectively, with 11 bases between them. The entire variable domain, with the rest obtained from reference TRBV2 and TRBJ1-2, is as follows: EPEVTQTPSHQVTQMGQEVILRCVPISNHLYFYWYRQILGQKVEFLVSFYNNEISEKSEIFDDQFSVERPDGSNFTLKIRSTKLEDSAMYFCASTPEVNYGYTFGSGTRLTVV.

On this clone: Read sequence stops 3 residues before the CDR3 end, and the germline J gene provides the missing end. The chain is built from TRBV6-9 and TRBJ1-1; D not resolved. The germline V gene encodes CDR1 MNHGY and CDR2 SVAAGI. V was pared by 4 bases and J by 4 bases, with 22 bases between. CDR3 length: 17 residues. The CDR3 DNA, read in part, is TGTGCCAGCAGTTTCCGCTATTCGGGAGCGGTTGGCACTGAA. This gives the protein CASSFRYSGAVGTE. The whole CDR3 protein reads CASSFRYSGAVGTEAFF.

With regard to this clone: The CDR3 end is not reached by the read, which stops 3 residues before it; the germline J gene fills it in. This chain links TRBV20-1 with TRBJ2-7; TRBD2 aligns across 9 bases. The CDR3 runs 13 residues. After removal of 1 base from V and 4 bases from J, the junction contained 2 bases not matched to a gene. CDR1 DFQATT and CDR2 SNEGSKA come from the germline V gene (reference sequence). The CDR3 protein is CSARALAGYEQYF. The CDR3 bases that were read are TGCAGTGCTAGAGCGCTAGCGGGGTACGAG.

On this clone itself: Coverage ceases 3 residues before the CDR3 finishes, and the germline J gene fills in the end. The chain employs TRBV5-1 and TRBJ2-5; D is perhaps TRBD1 (5 bases). From germline, CDR1 is SGHRS and CDR2 YFSETQ. V was trimmed by 4 bases and J by 1 base, leaving 11 bases between them. CDR3 length: 14 amino acids. The CDR3 spells CASSRQSAQETQYF. CDR3 bases read: TGCGCCAGCAGCAGACAGAGCGCCCAAGAGACC.

The part of the CDR3 DNA that was read is TGTGCCAGCAGCTTCGGACAGGGTCGTGGCTATGGC. This translates into CASSFGQGRGYG. The whole CDR3 sequence reads CASSFGQGRGYGYTF. The V gene is TRBV5-6, the J gene TRBJ1-2, with 8 bases identical to TRBD1. From the germline J gene comes the end of the CDR3, since the read stops 3 residues before it. The germline V gene has CDR1 SGHDT and CDR2 YYEEEE. The CDR3 totals 15 residues. V shed 2 bases and J 4 bases; nucleotides not matched to a gene: 7.

Concerning this clone: The read comes to an end 3 residues before the CDR3 does, leaving the germline J gene to fill in the end. The V gene is TRBV6-2 or TRBV6-3, the J gene TRBJ2-2; no reliable D call. This CDR3 contains 11 residues. CDR1 is MNHEY and CDR2 is SVGEGT in the germline V gene. CDR3 DNA, as far as it was read: TGTGCCAGCAGTCCCCTCCCGGGG. It encodes CASSPLPG. The whole CDR3 sequence reads CASSPLPGLFF.

A remark on this clone: One end of the junction fails to match germline, which may point to a read error. The read ends 3 residues before the CDR3 terminus; that terminus is restored from the germline J gene. This sample also contains other DNA sequences that code for the same CDR3. This chain uses TRBV7-2 with TRBJ1-3; the D is unclear. Germline CDR1 reads SGHTA; CDR2 reads FQGNSA. The CDR3 contains 12 residues. The sequenced CDR3 bases are TGTGCCAGCAGCGCCCTGGCAAACACG. Its translation is CASSALANT. The CDR3 reads in full as CASSALANTIYF.

On this clone itself: The junction shows a germline mismatch at one end, possibly a read error. The sample holds other DNA sequences that translate to the same CDR3. Incomplete CDR3 DNA: TGTGCCAGCAGCTGGGGCCGGGACAGGGCCAACACA. Translated, it gives CASSWGRDRANT. The whole CDR3 region reads CASSWGRDRANTIYF. The V gene is TRBV7-6, the J gene TRBJ1-3; 9 bases align to TRBD1. Read sequence stops 3 residues before the CDR3 end, and the germline J gene provides the missing end. The CDR3 loop spans 15 amino acids. CDR1 is SGHVS, CDR2 FNYEAQ, per germline. The entire variable domain, with the rest obtained from reference TRBV7-6 and TRBJ1-3, is as follows: GAGVSQSPRYKVTKRGQDVALRCDPISGHVSLYWYRQALGQGPEFLTYFNYEAQQDKSGLPNDRFSAERPEGSISTLTIQRTEQRDSAMYRCASSWGRDRANTIYFGEGSWLTVV.

As to this clone: From the germline J gene comes the end of the CDR3, since the read stops 3 residues before it. The chain combines TRBV7-6 with TRBJ2-7; 7 bases align to TRBD2. V shed 3 bases, J shed 1 base, and the junction held 6 bases outside the gene matches. The CDR3 spans 15 residues. Germline CDR1 and CDR2: SGHVS and FNYEAQ. The CDR3 bases that were read are TGTGCCAGCAGCTTTAAGCGGGGCGAATCCTACGAG. This encodes CASSFKRGESYE. The entire CDR3 protein reads CASSFKRGESYEQYF.

A word on this clone: Read sequence stops 3 residues before the CDR3 end, and the germline J gene provides the missing end. The gene calls are TRBV19 and TRBJ1-6; TRBD1 agrees at 7 bases. Germline CDR1 LNHDA, CDR2 SQIVND (reference sequence). V shed 7 bases, J shed 10 bases, and the junction held 7 bases outside the gene matches. The CDR3 is 13 amino acids. The part of the CDR3 DNA that was read is TGTGCCAGTATGGAGGGGGCAAGATCACCC. Translation gives CASMEGARSP. The full CDR3 protein reads CASMEGARSPLHF.